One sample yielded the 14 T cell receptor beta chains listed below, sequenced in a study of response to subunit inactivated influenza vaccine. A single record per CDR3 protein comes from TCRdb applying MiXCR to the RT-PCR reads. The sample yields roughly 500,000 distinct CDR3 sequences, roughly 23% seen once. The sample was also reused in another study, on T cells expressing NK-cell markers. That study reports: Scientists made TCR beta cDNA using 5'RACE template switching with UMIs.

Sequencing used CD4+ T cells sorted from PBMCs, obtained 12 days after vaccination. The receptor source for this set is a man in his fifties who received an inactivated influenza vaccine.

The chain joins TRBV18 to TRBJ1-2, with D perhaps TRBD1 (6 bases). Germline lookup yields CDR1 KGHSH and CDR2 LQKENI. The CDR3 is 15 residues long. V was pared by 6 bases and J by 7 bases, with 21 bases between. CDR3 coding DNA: TGTGCCAGCTCGCCATCCACCGGGGGCTCAAGTGGCTACACCTTC. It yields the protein CASSPSTGGSSGYTF.

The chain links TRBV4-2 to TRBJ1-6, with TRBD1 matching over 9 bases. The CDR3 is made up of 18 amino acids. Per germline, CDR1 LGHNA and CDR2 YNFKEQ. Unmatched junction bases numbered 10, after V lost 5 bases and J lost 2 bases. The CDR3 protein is CASSGPGTGFAYNSPLHF. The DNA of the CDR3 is TGTGCCAGCAGCGGACCCGGGACAGGGTTCGCCTATAATTCACCCCTCCACTTT.

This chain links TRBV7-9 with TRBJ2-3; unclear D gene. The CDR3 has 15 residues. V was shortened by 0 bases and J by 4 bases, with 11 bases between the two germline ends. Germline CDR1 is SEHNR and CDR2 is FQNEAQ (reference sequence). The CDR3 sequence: CASSLAVGFSDTQYF. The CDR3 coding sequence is TGTGCCAGCAGCTTAGCGGTCGGGTTCTCAGATACGCAGTATTTT.

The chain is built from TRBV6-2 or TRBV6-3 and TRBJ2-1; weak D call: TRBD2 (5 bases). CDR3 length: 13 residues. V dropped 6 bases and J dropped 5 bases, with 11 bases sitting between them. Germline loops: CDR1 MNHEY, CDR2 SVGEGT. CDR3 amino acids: CASSRTPNNEQFF. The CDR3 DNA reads TGTGCCAGCAGCAGGACTCCGAACAATGAGCAGTTCTTC.

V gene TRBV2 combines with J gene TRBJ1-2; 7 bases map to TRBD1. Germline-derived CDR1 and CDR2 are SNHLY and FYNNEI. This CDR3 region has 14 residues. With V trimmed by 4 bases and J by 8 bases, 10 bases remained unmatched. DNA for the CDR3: TGTGCCAGCAGTGGGGACAGATCCGTCGACGGCTACACCTTC. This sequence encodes CASSGDRSVDGYTF.

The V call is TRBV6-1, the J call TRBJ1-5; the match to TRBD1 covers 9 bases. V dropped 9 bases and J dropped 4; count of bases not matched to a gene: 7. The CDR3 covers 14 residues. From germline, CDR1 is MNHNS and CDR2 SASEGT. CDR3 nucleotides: TGTGCCAGTAACCGGGACAGGGTAAATCAGCCCCAGCATTTT. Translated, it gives CASNRDRVNQPQHF.

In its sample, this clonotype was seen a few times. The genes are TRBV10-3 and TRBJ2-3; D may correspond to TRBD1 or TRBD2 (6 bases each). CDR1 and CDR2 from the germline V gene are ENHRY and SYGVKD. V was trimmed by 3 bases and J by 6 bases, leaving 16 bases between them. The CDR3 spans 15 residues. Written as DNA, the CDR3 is TGTGCCATCAGTGATCCGGGCCGAGGGGGGGATACGCAGTATTTT. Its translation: CAISDPGRGGDTQYF.

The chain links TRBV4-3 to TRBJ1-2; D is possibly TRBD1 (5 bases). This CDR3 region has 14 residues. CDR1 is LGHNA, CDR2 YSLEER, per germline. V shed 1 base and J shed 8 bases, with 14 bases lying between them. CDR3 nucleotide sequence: TGCGCCAGCAGCCAAGGAGGGAAGGGGCACGGCTACACCTTC. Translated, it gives CASSQGGKGHGYTF.

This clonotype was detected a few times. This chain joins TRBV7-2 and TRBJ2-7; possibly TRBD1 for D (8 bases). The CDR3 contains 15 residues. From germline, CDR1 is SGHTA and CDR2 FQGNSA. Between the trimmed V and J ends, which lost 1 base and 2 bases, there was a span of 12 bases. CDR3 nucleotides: TGTGCCAGCAGCTTAGTAACAGGGGGGGCCTACGAGCAGTACTTC. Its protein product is CASSLVTGGAYEQYF.

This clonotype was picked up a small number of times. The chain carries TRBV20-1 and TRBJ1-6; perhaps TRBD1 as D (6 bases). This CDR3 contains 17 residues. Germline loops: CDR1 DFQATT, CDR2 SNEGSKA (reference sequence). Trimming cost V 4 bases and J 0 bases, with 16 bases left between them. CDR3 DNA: TGCAGTGCTAAAATCCGGGACATCGGCTCCTATAATTCACCCCTCCACTTT. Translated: CSAKIRDIGSYNSPLHF.

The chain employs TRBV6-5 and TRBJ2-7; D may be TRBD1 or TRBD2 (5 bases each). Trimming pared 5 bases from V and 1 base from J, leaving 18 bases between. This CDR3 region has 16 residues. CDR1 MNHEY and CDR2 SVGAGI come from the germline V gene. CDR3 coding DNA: TGTGCCAGCAGTCCGCCGGGGCAGGGTTATTCCTACGAGCAGTACTTC. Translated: CASSPPGQGYSYEQYF.

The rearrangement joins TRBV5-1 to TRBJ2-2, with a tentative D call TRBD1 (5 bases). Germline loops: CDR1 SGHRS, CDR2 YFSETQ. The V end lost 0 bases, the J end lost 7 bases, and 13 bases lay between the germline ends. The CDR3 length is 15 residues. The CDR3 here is CASSLDARVFGELFF. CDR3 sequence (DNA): TGCGCCAGCAGCTTGGATGCCAGGGTGTTCGGGGAGCTGTTTTTT.

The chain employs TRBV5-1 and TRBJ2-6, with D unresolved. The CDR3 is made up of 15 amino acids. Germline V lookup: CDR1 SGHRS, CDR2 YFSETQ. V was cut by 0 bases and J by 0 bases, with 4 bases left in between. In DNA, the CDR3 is TGCGCCAGCAGCTTGGGACACTCTGGGGCCAACGTCCTGACTTTC. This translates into CASSLGHSGANVLTF.

In DNA, the CDR3 is TGTGCCAGCAGTTACTCGCCAGGGGGCTTCGAAAAACTGTTTTTT. This sequence encodes CASSYSPGGFEKLFF. The chain carries TRBV6-5 and TRBJ1-4, with 8 bases matching TRBD1. CDR1 and CDR2 (germline): MNHEY, SVGAGI. The CDR3 covers 15 residues. Trimming took 0 bases from V and 8 from J; bases not matched to a gene: 5.